The clone carrying this TCR beta chain has a handful of counts. Unsorted whole blood served as the source of blood RNA, and germline DNA was extracted as well. This sample was taken from a study of tumor-infiltrating lymphocytes in primary liver carcinoma. TCR beta cDNA was reverse-transcribed from 500 ng of total RNA. The reaction used a constant-region primer and ProtoScript II reverse transcriptase. Researchers made the TCR beta libraries by running three nested multiplex PCR rounds with slightly modified ARM-PCR. Two initial PCR rounds of roughly 10 cycles each paired TRBV1-TRBV30 forward primers with a C-beta reverse primer. TCRdb ran MiXCR on the multiplex PCR reads and lists one entry per CDR3 protein. The profile shows about 330,000 distinct CDR3 sequences, less than 75% of them singletons. Germline V lookup: CDR1 KGHSH, CDR2 LQKENI. This CDR3 spans 9 amino acids. The V and J ends lost 6 bases and 10 bases respectively, with 6 bases between them.

V is TRBV18 and J is TRBJ1-1; D remains unclear. Sample: peripheral blood. The origin of this receptor is a man in his forties or fifties with primary liver carcinoma and hepatitis B virus infection. The CDR3 spells CASSPPAFF. For the CDR3, the DNA is TGTGCCAGCTCCCCCCCAGCTTTCTTT.